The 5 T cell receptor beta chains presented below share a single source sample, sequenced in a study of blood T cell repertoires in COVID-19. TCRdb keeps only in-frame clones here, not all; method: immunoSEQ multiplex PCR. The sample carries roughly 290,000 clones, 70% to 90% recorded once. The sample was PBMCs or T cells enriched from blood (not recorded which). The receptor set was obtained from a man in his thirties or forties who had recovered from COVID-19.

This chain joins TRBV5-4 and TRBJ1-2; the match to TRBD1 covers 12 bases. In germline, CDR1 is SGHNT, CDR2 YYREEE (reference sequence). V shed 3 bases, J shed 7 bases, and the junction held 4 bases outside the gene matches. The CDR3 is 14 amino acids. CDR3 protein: CASSSGTGGSGYTF. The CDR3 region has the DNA TGTGCCAGCAGCTCCGGGACAGGGGGCTCTGGCTACACCTTC.

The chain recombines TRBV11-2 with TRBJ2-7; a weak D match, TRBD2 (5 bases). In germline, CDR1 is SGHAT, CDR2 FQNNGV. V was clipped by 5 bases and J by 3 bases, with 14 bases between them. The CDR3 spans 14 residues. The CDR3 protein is CASSPVFAGYEQYF. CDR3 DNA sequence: TGTGCCAGCAGCCCTGTTTTTGCGGGCTACGAGCAGTACTTC.

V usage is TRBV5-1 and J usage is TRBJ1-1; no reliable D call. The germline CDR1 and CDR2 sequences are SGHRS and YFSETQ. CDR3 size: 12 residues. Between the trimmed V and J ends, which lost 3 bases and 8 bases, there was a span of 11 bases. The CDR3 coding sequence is TGCGCCAGCAGCTCCCCCCCCGGGGAAGCTTTCTTT. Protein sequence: CASSSPPGEAFF.

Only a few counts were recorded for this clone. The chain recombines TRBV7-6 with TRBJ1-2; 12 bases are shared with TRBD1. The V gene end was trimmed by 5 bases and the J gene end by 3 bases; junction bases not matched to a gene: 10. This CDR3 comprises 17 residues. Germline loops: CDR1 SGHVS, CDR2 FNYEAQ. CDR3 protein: CASSGSPGQGADYGYTF. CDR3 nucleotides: TGTGCCAGCAGCGGAAGTCCGGGACAGGGGGCGGACTATGGCTACACCTTC.

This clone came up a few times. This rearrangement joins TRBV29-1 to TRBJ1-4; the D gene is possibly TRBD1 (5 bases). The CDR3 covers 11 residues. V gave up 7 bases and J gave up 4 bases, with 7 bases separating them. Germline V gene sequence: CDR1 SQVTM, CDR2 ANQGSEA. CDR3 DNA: TGCAGCGGACAGATTAATGAAAAACTGTTTTTT. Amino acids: CSGQINEKLFF.